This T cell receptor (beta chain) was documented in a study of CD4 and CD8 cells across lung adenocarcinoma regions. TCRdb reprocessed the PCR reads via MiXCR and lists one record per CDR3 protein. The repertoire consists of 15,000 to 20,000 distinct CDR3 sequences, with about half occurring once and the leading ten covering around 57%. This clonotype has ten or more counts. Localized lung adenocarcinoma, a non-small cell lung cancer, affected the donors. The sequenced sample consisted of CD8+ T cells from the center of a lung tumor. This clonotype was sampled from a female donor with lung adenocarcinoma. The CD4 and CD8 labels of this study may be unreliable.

CDR3 residues: CASSGGTNYNEQFF. The CDR3, as DNA: TGCGCCAGCAGTGGGGGGACTAACTACAATGAGCAGTTCTTC. This chain joins TRBV10-1 and TRBJ2-1; 7 nucleotides match TRBD2. Germline V gene lookup returns CDR1 WNHNN and CDR2 SYGVQD (reference sequence). The CDR3 is 14 amino acids. V shed 4 bases and J 3 bases; nucleotides not matched to a gene: 3.